These T cell receptor beta chains were read from a single sample in a study of cytomegalovirus exposure and HLA in healthy donors. Profiled with immunoSEQ multiplex PCR; TCRdb holds only in-frame clones, not every one. This sample carries 140,000 to 150,000 clones, approximately 80% of them seen once, and the ten largest clones take about 3.7%. The sequencing input was PBMCs. The source of these receptors is a male donor in good health and CMV-seronegative. CDR3s include the opening cysteine and the closing phenylalanine or tryptophan. Each record gives: D gene, J gene, V gene, clone size, CDR3 DNA, CDR3 protein. The D gene is left open where the match is weak. Size is stated for part of the rows, as once, few or many counts, or as a class when the clone is expanded.

TRBD1,TRBJ2-2,TRBV27,-,TGTGCCAGCAGTTTATCAACAGGGGGCCGGACCGGGGAGCTGTTTTTT,CASSLSTGGRTGELFF
-,TRBJ2-5,TRBV12-5,once,TGTGCTAGTGGTTTGTGGGGGCTCCAAGAGACCCAGTACTTC,CASGLWGLQETQYF
-,TRBJ2-1,TRBV30,-,TGTGCCTATTCGGCGCGGGAGAGGGGGACCGACCGCATTATCTTC,CAYSARERGTDRIIF
TRBD2,TRBJ2-4,TRBV11-2,-,TGTGCCAGCAGCTTAGTTCTATCGGGAGGGGTAGCCAAAAACATTCAGTACTTC,CASSLVLSGGVAKNIQYF
-,TRBJ2-1,TRBV7-3,-,TGTGCCAGCAGCTTAACGTCTCTAGACAATGAGCAGTTCTTC,CASSLTSLDNEQFF
-,TRBJ2-1,TRBV6-1,-,TGTGCCAGCAGTGAAGTGGGCCTTCCGAATGAGCAGTTCTTC,CASSEVGLPNEQFF
-,TRBJ1-3,TRBV9,-,TGTGCCAGCAGCGTAGACCAGGAACGGAACACCATATATTTT,CASSVDQERNTIYF
TRBD1,TRBJ2-3,TRBV5-1,few,TGCGCCAGCAGCTTACAGGGGGCACGGACAGATACGCAGTATTTT,CASSLQGARTDTQYF
TRBD1,TRBJ1-4,TRBV4-3,once,TGCGCCAGCAGCCAGGGGCACAGGGGCGGGAAACTGTTTTTT,CASSQGHRGGKLFF
TRBD1,TRBJ2-2,TRBV4-3,-,TGCGCCAGCAGCCAGGCGGGACAGGGAAACACCGGGGAGCTGTTTTTT,CASSQAGQGNTGELFF
TRBD1,TRBJ1-5,TRBV5-1,-,TGCGCCAGCAGCTCCACAGGGGGCATCAATCAGCCCCAGCATTTT,CASSSTGGINQPQHF
TRBD2,TRBJ2-1,TRBV11-3,-,TGTGCCAGCAGCTTAGATTCCAGCGGGAGTTATAATGAGCAGTTCTTC,CASSLDSSGSYNEQFF
TRBD1,TRBJ1-1,TRBV7-6,once,TGTGCCAGCAGCTTACCGGGAAACGATCGGACAGGGGGCGAGATGAACACTGAAGCTTTCTTT,CASSLPGNDRTGGEMNTEAFF
TRBD2,TRBJ2-3,TRBV5-1,-,TGCGCCAGCAGCTCACTAGCGGGAGGAGTGACAGATACGCAGTATTTT,CASSSLAGGVTDTQYF
TRBD1,TRBJ1-1,TRBV5-1,-,TGCGCCAGCAGCTCACAGGGGGCCCCTGAACTCGTAGCTTTCTTT,CASSSQGAPELVAFF
TRBD1,TRBJ1-4,TRBV27,-,TGTGCCAGCAGTCCATCGGGACAGAGGAATGAAAAACTGTTTTTT,CASSPSGQRNEKLFF
TRBD2,TRBJ2-1,TRBV10-3,once,TGTGCCATCAGTGAGTCGGGGGGGTCAGGGAATGAGCAGTTCTTC,CAISESGGSGNEQFF
-,TRBJ2-2,TRBV11-1,once,TGTGCCAGCAGCTTACTTACGAACACCGGGGAGCTGTTTTTT,CASSLLTNTGELFF
TRBD2,TRBJ2-1,TRBV9,-,TGTGCCAGCAGCGTAGAGGGCGGGAGGCTCTACAATGAGCAGTTCTTC,CASSVEGGRLYNEQFF
TRBD2,TRBJ2-1,TRBV6-6,-,TGTGCCAGCAGTTCGCGGGGGTCCGACAATGAGCAGTTCTTC,CASSSRGSDNEQFF